Each of the 29 T cell receptor beta chains below was sequenced from the same sample in a study of blood T cell repertoires in COVID-19. The assay was immunoSEQ multiplex PCR, and TCRdb's table has in-frame clones only and misses some. In the table there are 250,000 or so clones, 84% of which are singletons. The specimen sequenced was peripheral blood. These receptors came from a man aged 55 to 70 with acute or convalescent COVID-19.

The V gene is TRBV30, the J gene TRBJ2-1, with 9 bases identical to TRBD1. In germline, CDR1 is GTSNPN, CDR2 SVGIG (reference sequence). Trimming took 2 bases from V and 6 from J; bases not matched to a gene: 8. This CDR3 region has 15 residues. The CDR3 region has the DNA TGTGCCTGGAGTCCCGGGACAGGGAGAGCCAATGAGCAGTTCTTC. This encodes CAWSPGTGRANEQFF.

This clone has a single count. The J gene is TRBJ1-2, the V gene TRBV15; tentative D call: TRBD1 (5 bases). The CDR3 is 15 residues long. Germline V gene data show CDR1 as LNHNV and CDR2 as YYDKDF (reference sequence). V shed 0 bases and J shed 7 bases, with 15 bases lying between them. CDR3 sequence: CATSRDRGLRVGYTF. In nucleotides, the CDR3 is TGTGCCACCAGCAGAGATCGGGGACTGCGAGTTGGCTACACCTTC.

This chain uses TRBV3-1 (or the pseudogene TRBV3-2) with TRBJ2-7; D gene unclear. CDR1 and CDR2 (germline): LGHDT, YNNKEL (reference sequence). The length of the CDR3 is 11 residues. The ends were cut back, 1 base at V and 6 bases at J, with 4 bases in the middle. The CDR3 DNA follows: TGTGCCAGCAGCCAAGTCGGCGAGCAGTACTTC. Its protein product is CASSQVGEQYF.

This clone has a single count. The genes are TRBV4-3 and TRBJ2-3; tentatively, D is TRBD1 (6 bases). From germline, CDR1 is LGHNA and CDR2 YSLEER. Deletions cut 4 bases from V and 0 bases from J, with 11 bases between. The CDR3 length is 15 residues. CDR3 protein: CASSLNRESTDTQYF. In DNA form, the CDR3 reads TGCGCCAGCAGCCTGAACAGGGAAAGCACAGATACGCAGTATTTT.

The rearrangement joins TRBV19 to TRBJ2-3, with TRBD2 identical over 12 bases. CDR3 size: 13 residues. With 8 bases clipped from V and 6 bases from J, the junction kept 3 bases outside the gene matches. Germline values: CDR1 LNHDA, CDR2 SQIVND (reference sequence). The CDR3 coding sequence is TGTGCCAGTCGGACTAGCGGGACCGATACGCAGTATTTT. Its protein product is CASRTSGTDTQYF.

The chain recombines TRBV2 with TRBJ2-7; 8 nucleotides match TRBD2. Germline V lookup: CDR1 SNHLY, CDR2 FYNNEI. The CDR3 spans 15 residues. The CDR3 is CASSEGRAGARGSVV. The CDR3 DNA follows: TGTGCCAGCAGTGAAGGGCGAGCGGGAGCCCGGGGAAGTGTGGTC.

The gene calls are TRBV5-1 and TRBJ2-1; 8 positions agree with TRBD2. The CDR3 runs 16 residues. The J segment lost 7 bases and the V segment lost 0 bases, leaving 9 bases of the junction unmatched. CDR1 SGHRS and CDR2 YFSETQ come from the germline V gene. Written as DNA, the CDR3 is TGCGCCAGCAGCTTGGGGAGCGGGAGCCGTTTAAATGAGCAGTTCTTC. Encoded protein: CASSLGSGSRLNEQFF.

This clone was counted once. The chain recombines TRBV4-1 with TRBJ1-5, with 9 bases lining up with TRBD1. This CDR3 region has 16 residues. J lost 7 bases, V lost 4 bases, and 11 bases had no gene match. Germline V gene data show CDR1 as MGHRA and CDR2 as YSYEKL. CDR3 DNA: TGCGCCAGCAGCCCATCCCGGGACAGGGAAAGACAGCCCCAGCATTTT. Its translation is CASSPSRDRERQPQHF.

The chain combines TRBV10-3 with TRBJ1-2, with D possibly matching TRBD1 (6 bases). The CDR3 runs to 15 residues. CDR1 is ENHRY and CDR2 is SYGVKD in the germline V gene. Trimming removed 2 bases at V and 2 bases at J, with 12 bases between. The CDR3 here is CAISEAIRGNYGYTF. The CDR3 nucleotides read TGTGCCATCAGTGAGGCCATCAGGGGAAACTATGGCTACACCTTC.

This CDR3 reads CASSLQGKRHYWDGYTF. CDR3 bases: TGTGCCAGCTCGCTACAGGGGAAGAGGCACTATTGGGATGGCTACACCTTC. The chain has TRBV18 and TRBJ1-2; 7 bases map to TRBD1. The CDR3 covers 17 residues. Losses at the gene ends were 6 bases for V and 6 bases for J; bases not matched to a gene: 19. Per germline, CDR1 KGHSH and CDR2 LQKENI. Full variable domain (missing parts from reference TRBV18 and TRBJ1-2): NAGVMQNPRHLVRRRGQEARLRCSPMKGHSHVYWYRQLPEEGLKFMVYLQKENIIDESGMPKERFSAEFPKEGPSILRIQQVVRGDSAAYFCASSLQGKRHYWDGYTFGSGTRLTVV.

V usage is TRBV4-1 and J usage is TRBJ1-1, with D hard to call. Trimming took off 1 base at V and 0 bases at J, with 3 bases between the two ends. Per the germline V gene, CDR1 is MGHRA and CDR2 is YSYEKL. This CDR3 has 13 amino acids. CDR3 region: CASSQVVNTEAFF. Written as DNA, the CDR3 is TGCGCCAGCAGCCAAGTAGTGAACACTGAAGCTTTCTTT.

This chain joins TRBV4-2 and TRBJ2-7; 10 bases fit TRBD1. This CDR3 comprises 15 residues. V shed 2 bases, J shed 2 bases, and the junction held 3 bases outside the gene matches. Germline V gene lookup returns CDR1 LGHNA and CDR2 YNFKEQ. CDR3 in amino acids: CASSQFGQGAYEQYF. Here the CDR3 DNA reads TGTGCCAGCAGCCAATTCGGACAGGGGGCCTACGAGCAGTACTTC.

The chain couples TRBV10-1 to TRBJ1-1; 7 bases agree with TRBD1. The V and J ends lost 3 bases and 7 bases, in that order; junction bases with no gene match: 14. The CDR3 totals 16 residues. Germline loops: CDR1 WNHNN, CDR2 SYGVQD (reference sequence). CDR3 amino acids: CASSDKDRVEIDEAFF. The CDR3 nucleotides are TGCGCCAGCAGTGACAAAGACAGGGTAGAAATTGATGAAGCTTTCTTT.

This clone was counted once. This chain links TRBV12-5 with TRBJ1-2; 8 bases are a match to TRBD1. J gave up 4 bases and V 5 bases, and 3 bases lay outside the gene matches. The CDR3 is 13 residues long. CDR1 is LGHNT, CDR2 FRNRAP, per germline. CDR3 loop: CASGPGQGYGYTF. The CDR3 DNA follows: TGTGCTAGTGGTCCCGGACAGGGCTATGGCTACACCTTC.

The gene calls are TRBV19 and TRBJ2-3, with TRBD2 matching 13 bases. Germline V gives CDR1 LNHDA, CDR2 SQIVND (reference sequence). The length of the CDR3 is 17 residues. V shed 5 bases, J shed 2 bases, and the junction held 7 bases outside the gene matches. CDR3 nucleotide sequence: TGTGCCAGTAGTTTGAAGGGACTAGCGGGGTTCACAGATACGCAGTATTTT. Amino acids: CASSLKGLAGFTDTQYF.

The chain employs TRBV5-1 and TRBJ1-2, with 7 positions matching TRBD1. J was trimmed by 1 base and V by 4 bases; bases with no gene match: 10. This CDR3 has 16 residues. Germline CDR1 SGHRS, CDR2 YFSETQ. As DNA, the CDR3 is TGCGCCAGCAGCCCGATTGACAGGGCGATTAACTATGGCTACACCTTC. Protein: CASSPIDRAINYGYTF.

The chain joins TRBV5-1 to TRBJ2-5, with a possible D match to TRBD1 (6 bases). The ends were cut back, 5 bases at V and 5 bases at J, with 16 bases in the middle. Germline CDR1 reads SGHRS; CDR2 reads YFSETQ. The CDR3 runs to 14 residues. The CDR3 nucleotides are TGCGCCAGCAGTCGGGCAGGGGAAATGGAGACCCAGTACTTC. Translating it yields CASSRAGEMETQYF. Using reference TRBV5-1 and TRBJ2-5 for the parts outside the CDR3, the full variable domain is KAGVTQTPRYLIKTRGQQVTLSCSPISGHRSVSWYQQTPGQGLQFLFEYFSETQRNKGNFPGRFSGRQFSNSRSEMNVSTLELGDSALYLCASSRAGEMETQYFGPGTRLLVL.

The V and J genes are TRBV20-1 and TRBJ1-2, with a tentative D call TRBD1 (5 bases). Looked up from germline, CDR1 is DFQATT and CDR2 is SNEGSKA (reference sequence). The V gene lost 3 bases and the J gene lost 5 bases, with 13 bases spanning the gap. CDR3 length: 13 amino acids. CDR3 nucleotide sequence: TGCAGTGCTAGTTCAGGAGGGGCATATGGCTACACCTTC. Amino acids: CSASSGGAYGYTF.

The chain uses TRBV5-1 and TRBJ1-2; 7 bases fit TRBD1. The CDR3 has 14 residues. Trimming cost V 0 bases and J 2 bases; bases outside gene matches: 1. The germline gives CDR1 SGHRS, CDR2 YFSETQ. CDR3 protein: CASSLEGQNYGYTF. In nucleotides, the CDR3 is TGCGCCAGCAGCTTGGAGGGACAGAACTATGGCTACACCTTC.

This clone was found many times. The rearrangement links TRBV6-5 to TRBJ1-5; D is unresolved. From germline, CDR1 is MNHEY and CDR2 SVGAGI. CDR3 size: 14 residues. Deletions cut 6 bases from V and 5 bases from J, with 14 bases between. The CDR3 coding sequence is TGTGCCAGCAGCGGATCAGGTGGCTATCAGCCCCAGCATTTT. Translated: CASSGSGGYQPQHF.

This chain uses TRBV5-1 with TRBJ2-7; D not resolved. This CDR3 comprises 14 residues. CDR1 and CDR2 from the germline V gene are SGHRS and YFSETQ. Trimming stripped 0 bases from V and 0 bases from J, with 7 bases between. The DNA for the CDR3 is TGCGCCAGCAGCTTGGCAGGCATCTCCTACGAGCAGTACTTC. This translates into CASSLAGISYEQYF.

V is TRBV27 and J is TRBJ1-1; possible D gene TRBD1, 6 bases. Germline-derived CDR1 and CDR2 are MNHEY and SMNVEV (reference sequence). V was trimmed by 2 bases and J by 6 bases, leaving 16 bases between them. This CDR3 spans 15 amino acids. CDR3 amino acids: CASSLKGAGVAEAFF. In nucleotides, the CDR3 is TGTGCCAGCAGTTTAAAAGGGGCAGGGGTCGCTGAAGCTTTCTTT.

V usage is TRBV4-1 and J usage is TRBJ2-7, with TRBD2 matching 9 bases. The ends lost 1 base at V and 5 bases at J; junction bases unmatched: 6. Germline V CDR1 and CDR2: MGHRA, YSYEKL. CDR3 length equals 15 residues. The CDR3 sequence: CASSQGLAVFHEQYF. CDR3 sequence (DNA): TGCGCCAGCAGCCAAGGACTAGCGGTATTCCACGAGCAGTACTTC.

The chain is built from TRBV10-3 and TRBJ2-1, with TRBD1 identical over 9 bases. Germline-derived CDR1 and CDR2 are ENHRY and SYGVKD. This CDR3 is 15 amino acids long. The J segment lost 8 bases and the V segment lost 3 bases, leaving 8 bases of the junction unmatched. In DNA form, the CDR3 reads TGTGCCATCAGTGACCGGGACAGGGTAGTCGATGAGCAGTTCTTC. Translated, it gives CAISDRDRVVDEQFF.

V gene TRBV16 combines with J gene TRBJ2-3, with 7 bases aligning to TRBD1. V dropped 4 bases and J dropped 1; count of bases not matched to a gene: 8. The CDR3 is made up of 16 amino acids. In germline, CDR1 is KGHSY, CDR2 FQNENV. The CDR3 coding sequence is TGTGCCAGCAGCCCTGAAGACAGGGCGGGCACAGATACGCAGTATTTT. Residues: CASSPEDRAGTDTQYF. The full variable domain, in which reference TRBV16 and TRBJ2-3 provide the parts outside the CDR3, is GEEVAQTPKHLVRGEGQKAKLYCAPIKGHSYVFWYQQVLKNEFKFLISFQNENVFDETGMPKERFSAKCLPNSPCSLEIQATKLEDSAVYFCASSPEDRAGTDTQYFGPGTRLTVL.

The gene calls are TRBV10-3 and TRBJ1-3, with no clear D. The germline V gene encodes CDR1 ENHRY and CDR2 SYGVKD. CDR3 length equals 12 residues. V was shortened by 7 bases and J by 0 bases, with 4 bases between the two germline ends. This CDR3 reads CAITGSGNTIYF. The CDR3 bases are TGTGCCATCACAGGCTCTGGAAACACCATATATTTT.

This CDR3 reads CATSRVGGQGYEQYF. CDR3 nucleotides: TGTGCCACCAGCAGAGTGGGCGGACAGGGGTACGAGCAGTACTTC. The chain joins TRBV15 to TRBJ2-7; 9 nucleotides align to TRBD1. In germline, CDR1 is LNHNV, CDR2 YYDKDF (reference sequence). The CDR3 runs to 15 residues. The V gene end was trimmed by 1 base and the J gene end by 4 bases; junction bases not matched to a gene: 5.

CDR3 in amino acids: CASSRGGRTDTQYF. The CDR3, as DNA: TGCGCCAGCAGCCGCGGGGGGAGAACAGATACGCAGTATTTT. This rearrangement joins TRBV10-1 to TRBJ2-3, with TRBD2 matching 8 bases. Germline V gene sequence: CDR1 WNHNN, CDR2 SYGVQD (reference sequence). J lost 3 bases, V lost 6 bases, and 5 bases had no gene match. The length of the CDR3 is 14 residues.

The chain couples TRBV7-8 to TRBJ1-2; D is ambiguous. This CDR3 has 15 amino acids. The germline V and J ends were trimmed by 4 bases and 1 base, with 13 bases remaining between them. In germline, CDR1 is SGHVS, CDR2 FQNEAQ. DNA for the CDR3: TGTGCCAGCAGCTCTCTGGGCAGCCATAACTATGGCTACACCTTC. Its protein is CASSSLGSHNYGYTF. Based on the CDR3 plus reference TRBV7-8 and TRBJ1-2, the full variable domain is GAGVSQSPRYKVAKRGQDVALRCDPISGHVSLFWYQQALGQGPEFLTYFQNEAQLDKSGLPSDRFFAERPEGSVSTLKIQRTQQEDSAVYLCASSSLGSHNYGYTFGSGTRLTVV.